These T cell receptor beta chains were read from a single sample in a study of chemoradiotherapy in HPV16-positive cancers. Here immunoSEQ multiplex PCR was the method, and the copy in TCRdb shows in-frame clones only, minus some. The table shows about 15,000 clones, with around 74% occurring only once. Sampling was done from a patient who underwent chemoradiotherapy. These receptors all come from a human donor with HPV-associated anogenital cancer. Both conserved end residues are part of each CDR3. D genes are given only for firm matches.

d_call | v_call | cdr3_aa
NA | TRBV4-3 | CASSQDLSETQYF
NA | TRBV5-8 | CASSRGLQPQHF
NA | TRBV10-3 | CAIREEQGNSPLHF
NA | TRBV4-1 | CASSQEGVVDGYTF
NA | TRBV7-2 | CASSSLIGAQEQYF
NA | TRBV6-6 | CASSQEYEQYF
TRBD2 | TRBV19 | CASRLAGGHEELFF
NA | TRBV7-2 | CASSKTTGEQFF
TRBD1 | TRBV7-9 | CASSPTGQTNTEAFF
TRBD1 | TRBV28 | CASLSADRDFVGYTF
TRBD1 | TRBV28 | CASSAPTGSGQPQHF
NA | TRBV11-2 | CASSLQPGPTYEQYF
NA | TRBV30 | CAWTDLEIAFF
NA | TRBV7-9 | CASSLPAGANVLTF
NA | TRBV6-5 | CASSPLGLGEQFF
TRBD1 | TRBV29-1 | CSVLYYPTGLGGELFF
TRBD2 | TRBV29-1 | CSGERTSGETQYF
NA | TRBV28 | CASLSTFNEQFF
NA | TRBV25-1 | CAISAGRGPTDTQYF
NA | TRBV7-3 | CASSSRGFGGELFF
TRBD1 | TRBV9 | CASSEQQGITEAFF
TRBD1 | TRBV5-4 | CASSLGPRDSYGYTF
NA | TRBV18 | CASSATIGLNTEAFF
TRBD1 | TRBV27 | CAVHSGGVNGYTF
NA | TRBV27 | CASSLSRSTDTQYF
NA | TRBV16 | CASSQSTEPSPIYNEQFF
NA | TRBV5-1 | CASSLEHGEQFF
TRBD1 | TRBV6-5 | CASSLLGGPLNEQFF
NA | TRBV6-4 | CASFRTPTRKWSSYNSPLHF
NA | TRBV19 | CASSSAYEQFF
NA | TRBV13 | CASSLDSSSGNTIYF
NA | TRBV7-2 | CASSSRADRPYGYTF
NA | TRBV9 | CASSGEDIRAEKLFF
TRBD1 | TRBV11-2 | CASQVLRQGGDTEAFF
TRBD1 | TRBV4-3 | CASSPGTANYGYTF
NA | TRBV19 | CASSKTRSETQYF
NA | TRBV12-5 | CASGLVMGGYTF
NA | TRBV19 | CASSIVGAPSGYTF
TRBD1 | TRBV28 | CASNPSAGGIGELFF
NA | TRBV6-4 | CASSVEATGELFF
NA | TRBV30 | CAWATNEKLFF
TRBD1 | TRBV7-9 | CASSFRDRGFPQAFF
TRBD2 | TRBV11-3 | CASSLVLADIKSSYNEQFF
TRBD1 | TRBV5-6 | CASGPRQGIAEAFF
NA | TRBV21-1 | CASSKGASHGYTF
TRBD1 | TRBV4-2 | CASSPLSGQGYGNTIYF
NA | TRBV10-3 | CAISVEGKGYGYTF
NA | TRBV5-6 | CASSLLSASYEQYF
NA | TRBV7-9 | CASKRTVETQYF
NA | TRBV30 | CAWSVNLVNEQFF
NA | TRBV6-1 | CASSEDLDSGREQYF
TRBD1 | TRBV2 | CASSGGTGKGNQPQHF
NA | TRBV7-9 | CASSSPRTEEAFF
TRBD1 | TRBV19 | CASSLGTGGEQYF
NA | TRBV6-5 | CASTKDRNPLGYTF
NA | TRBV7-9 | CASSPGGRDWTGELFF
NA | TRBV7-9 | CASSPGGVNTEAFF
NA | TRBV5-1 | CASSGISGTTDTQYF